The sequence of this T cell receptor beta chain was determined in a study of shared clonotypes between healthy human individuals. CD4+ cells yielded CD45RA+ naive and CD45RA-negative memory subsets. Genomic DNA of each subset was evenly split across several immunoSEQ plates. TCRdb keeps only in-frame clones here, not all; method: immunoSEQ multiplex PCR. The sample has some 550,000 clones, around 97% seen once. The V gene end was trimmed by 3 bases and the J gene end by 2 bases; junction bases not matched to a gene: 4. CDR1 and CDR2 from the germline V gene are LNHDA and SQIVND (reference sequence). The CDR3 spans 16 residues. On this clone itself: Its antigen is as yet unknown.

Whole-study findings and limits: Non-shared clonotypes showed lower generation probabilities than clonotypes common to all four donors.

Sequencing was carried out using naive CD4+ T cells sorted from blood. Regarding subset: CD45RA+ positively selected. The receptor's source is a woman aged 25 to 39 in good health. This chain connects TRBV19 to TRBJ2-7; TRBD2 matches 13 bases. The DNA of the CDR3 is TGTGCCAGTAGTATGGGGACTAGCGGGATACCCTACGAGCAGTACTTC. Encoded protein: CASSMGTSGIPYEQYF. The full variable domain, with the rest looked up from reference TRBV19 and TRBJ2-7, is DGGITQSPKYLFRKEGQNVTLSCEQNLNHDAMYWYRQDPGQGLRLIYYSQIVNDFQKGDIAEGYSVSREKKESFPLTVTSAQKNPTAFYLCASSMGTSGIPYEQYFGPGTRLTVT.